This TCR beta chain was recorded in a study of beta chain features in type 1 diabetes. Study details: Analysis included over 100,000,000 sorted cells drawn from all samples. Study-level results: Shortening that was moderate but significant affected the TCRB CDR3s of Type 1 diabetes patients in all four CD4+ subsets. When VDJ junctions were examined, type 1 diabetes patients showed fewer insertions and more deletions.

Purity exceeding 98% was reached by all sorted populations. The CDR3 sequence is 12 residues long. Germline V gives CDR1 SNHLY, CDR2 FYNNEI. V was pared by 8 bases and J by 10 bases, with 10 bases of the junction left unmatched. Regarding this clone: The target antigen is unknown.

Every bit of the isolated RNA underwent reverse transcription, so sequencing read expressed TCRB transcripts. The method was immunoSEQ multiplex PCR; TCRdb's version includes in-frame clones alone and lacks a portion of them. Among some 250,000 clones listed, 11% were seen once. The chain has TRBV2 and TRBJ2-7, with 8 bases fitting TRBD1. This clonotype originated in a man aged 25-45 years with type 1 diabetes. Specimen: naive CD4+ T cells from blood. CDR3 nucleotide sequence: TGTGCCAGCGGTCCGGGACAGGCATTCCAGTACTTC. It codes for CASGPGQAFQYF.